One and the same sample provided the 22 T cell receptor beta chains below, sequenced in a study of T cells after yellow fever vaccination. Using its own MiXCR run on the 5' RACE reads, TCRdb lists one record per CDR3 protein. The sample has 250,000 to 350,000 distinct CDR3 sequences; approximately 4.5% are singletons. Sequenced material: PBMCs, taken 15 days after the yellow fever booster vaccination. The receptors derive from a man aged 18 to 30 who received the YFV17D yellow fever vaccine.

At least ten counts were recorded for this clonotype. This rearrangement joins TRBV5-1 to TRBJ1-3; 7 bases agree with TRBD1. Losses at the gene ends were 6 bases for V and 9 bases for J; bases not matched to a gene: 12. The CDR3 has 14 residues. The germline CDR1 and CDR2 sequences are SGHRS and YFSETQ. The DNA for the CDR3 is TGCGCCAGCACGCCTGGGACAGCCGAGGGCACCATATATTTT. It codes for CASTPGTAEGTIYF.

This clonotype occurred a few times. This chain joins TRBV7-2 and TRBJ2-7; 10 bases are a match to TRBD2. CDR3 size: 15 residues. J lost 3 bases, V lost 5 bases, and 7 bases had no gene match. Germline CDR1 SGHTA, CDR2 FQGNSA. CDR3 coding DNA: TGTGCCAGCAGCCCAGTGGCTAGCGGGGGCTACGAGCAGTACGTC. Its translation: CASSPVASGGYEQYV.

This clonotype has a count of ten or more. The chain couples TRBV4-2 to TRBJ2-7; perhaps D is TRBD1 or TRBD2 (5 bases each). Germline CDR1 LGHNA, CDR2 YNFKEQ. V gave up 4 bases and J gave up 2 bases, with 15 bases separating them. The CDR3 is 15 residues long. In nucleotides, the CDR3 is TGTGCCAGCAGCCCGGGGACGCCGAGTCCCTACGAGCAGTACTTC. Its translation is CASSPGTPSPYEQYF.

This clonotype occurred many times. The V and J genes are TRBV7-9 and TRBJ2-3, with TRBD2 identical over 7 bases. The V and J ends lost 5 bases and 3 bases, in that order; junction bases with no gene match: 2. CDR3 length: 13 amino acids. Germline lookup yields CDR1 SEHNR and CDR2 FQNEAQ (reference sequence). For the CDR3, the DNA is TGTGCCAGCAGCCCGCGGGAGACAGATACGCAGTATTTT. Translated: CASSPRETDTQYF.

The table lists this clonotype with many counts. The chain has TRBV20-1 and TRBJ1-2; D is uncertain. Germline V gene lookup returns CDR1 DFQATT and CDR2 SNEGSKA (reference sequence). The CDR3 consists of 13 residues. V was cut by 1 base and J by 8 bases, with 14 bases left in between. DNA of the CDR3: TGCAGTGCTAGAGTCGGCGTAGGCCGGGGCTACACCTTC. This sequence encodes CSARVGVGRGYTF.

This clonotype was seen a handful of times. The chain joins TRBV5-1 to TRBJ2-3, with D possibly TRBD2 on 7 matching bases. The CDR3 totals 15 residues. Trimming pared 3 bases from V and 2 bases from J, leaving 13 bases between. Germline V lookup: CDR1 SGHRS, CDR2 YFSETQ. CDR3 region: CASSSRRGPTDTQYF. The CDR3 coding sequence is TGCGCCAGCAGCTCAAGGCGGGGGCCCACAGATACGCAGTATTTT.

The chain combines TRBV20-1 with TRBJ2-3; perhaps TRBD1 as D (6 bases). The CDR3 covers 13 residues. Trimming removed 5 bases from V and 1 base from J, with 10 bases in between. Germline CDR1 is DFQATT and CDR2 is SNEGSKA (reference sequence). CDR3 sequence reads: CSAPDSRTDTQYF. The DNA for the CDR3 is TGCAGTGCTCCGGACAGTCGCACAGATACGCAGTATTTT.

This clonotype showed up many times. The chain combines TRBV20-1 with TRBJ1-1; the D gene is possibly TRBD1 (6 bases). This CDR3 contains 14 residues. Per the germline V gene, CDR1 is DFQATT and CDR2 is SNEGSKA (reference sequence). V was shortened by 4 bases and J by 0 bases, with 12 bases between the two germline ends. CDR3 nucleotides: TGCAGTGCTATGGACAGTCGAATGAACACTGAAGCTTTCTTT. Translated, it gives CSAMDSRMNTEAFF.

This clonotype was seen more than once but under ten times. This rearrangement joins TRBV18 to TRBJ2-3, with D perhaps TRBD2 (6 bases). V dropped 5 bases and J dropped 0 bases, with 9 bases sitting between them. The CDR3 length is 14 residues. Germline V gene data show CDR1 as KGHSH and CDR2 as LQKENI. CDR3 DNA sequence: TGTGCCAGCTCAAAACGGGGGAGCACAGATACGCAGTATTTT. Its translation is CASSKRGSTDTQYF.

This clonotype was counted many times. This sequence joins TRBV4-3 and TRBJ1-2; 7 bases are shared with TRBD1. This CDR3 has 14 residues. In germline, CDR1 is LGHNA, CDR2 YSLEER. The J segment lost 4 bases and the V segment lost 0 bases, leaving 2 bases of the junction unmatched. This CDR3 reads CASSQEDRVYGYTF. The CDR3 nucleotides are TGCGCCAGCAGCCAAGAAGACAGGGTCTATGGCTACACCTTC.

This chain joins TRBV20-1 and TRBJ2-1, with 10 bases aligning to TRBD1. The CDR3 is 15 amino acids. Germline loops: CDR1 DFQATT, CDR2 SNEGSKA (reference sequence). V lost 0 bases and J lost 8; bases outside the gene matches: 7. CDR3 sequence (DNA): TGCAGTGCTAGAGATTTGGACAGGGGGAGGGATGAGCAGTTCTTC. This gives the protein CSARDLDRGRDEQFF.

This clonotype occurred many times. The chain recombines TRBV6-5 with TRBJ1-2, with 9 nucleotides matching TRBD1. The CDR3 extends over 19 amino acids. The ends lost 6 bases at V and 4 bases at J; junction bases unmatched: 21. From germline, CDR1 is MNHEY and CDR2 SVGAGI. The CDR3 region has the DNA TGTGCCAGCAGCCCTGCGATTGGGACAGGGACGTCCTTTTTCTATGGCTACACCTTC. Protein product: CASSPAIGTGTSFFYGYTF.

The chain is built from TRBV3-1 and TRBJ2-5; 11 nucleotides align to TRBD2. CDR3 length: 16 residues. Germline CDR1 LGHDT, CDR2 YNNKEL (reference sequence). After removal of 4 bases from V and 4 bases from J, the junction contained 8 bases not matched to a gene. The CDR3, as DNA: TGTGCCAGCAGCCTATCGGGACTAGCGGAGGGAGAGACCCAGTACTTC. Encoded protein: CASSLSGLAEGETQYF.

In its sample, this clonotype was seen a few times. The chain links TRBV5-1 to TRBJ2-5, with 7 positions matching TRBD1. J lost 1 base, V lost 3 bases, and 6 bases had no gene match. This CDR3 has 15 amino acids. Looked up from germline, CDR1 is SGHRS and CDR2 is YFSETQ. This chain's CDR3 is CASSSTGQVQETQYF. CDR3 nucleotides: TGCGCCAGCAGCTCAACCGGACAGGTCCAAGAGACCCAGTACTTC.

The V and J genes are TRBV20-1 and TRBJ1-6; possibly TRBD1 for D (6 bases). This CDR3 has 15 residues. V lost 7 bases to trimming and J lost 3 bases, with 16 bases between them. Germline V CDR1 and CDR2: DFQATT, SNEGSKA (reference sequence). This CDR3 is CSVPGAGDYNSPLHF. The CDR3 DNA sequence: TGCAGTGTCCCCGGGGCAGGGGACTATAATTCACCCCTCCACTTT.

This clonotype was picked up many times. The chain is built from TRBV20-1 and TRBJ1-1; 8 bases are shared with TRBD1. V dropped 6 bases and J dropped 5; count of bases not matched to a gene: 2. The CDR3 has 11 residues. CDR1 is DFQATT and CDR2 is SNEGSKA in the germline V gene (reference sequence). CDR3 nucleotides: TGCAGTGCAAGGACAGGGACTGAAGCTTTCTTT. Translating gives CSARTGTEAFF.

The CDR3 sequence: CASSELGGETQYF. CDR3 DNA: TGTGCCAGCAGTGAATTGGGGGGCGAGACCCAGTACTTC. The J gene is TRBJ2-5, the V gene TRBV6-1; D may be TRBD1 or TRBD2 (6 bases each). This CDR3 is 13 amino acids long. The V end lost 2 bases, the J end lost 5 bases, and 9 bases lay between the germline ends. Germline V CDR1 and CDR2: MNHNS, SASEGT.

J is TRBJ2-3 and V is TRBV7-3; D remains ambiguous. CDR1 SGHTA and CDR2 FQGTGA come from the germline V gene. V dropped 5 bases and J dropped 2 bases, with 11 bases sitting between them. This CDR3 has 14 amino acids. CDR3 nucleotides: TGTGCCAGCAGCGCCTCAGGAGCCACAGATACGCAGTATTTT. Protein: CASSASGATDTQYF.

In its sample, this clonotype was seen many times. Here the CDR3 DNA reads TGTGCCAGCAGCAAATTGGACAGGGTAGGCGAGACCCAGTACTTC. It translates to CASSKLDRVGETQYF. The rearrangement links TRBV7-2 to TRBJ2-5; 8 nucleotides match TRBD1. The ends lost 5 bases at V and 5 bases at J; junction bases unmatched: 10. Germline V lookup: CDR1 SGHTA, CDR2 FQGNSA. The CDR3 consists of 15 residues. Using reference TRBV7-2 and TRBJ2-5 for the parts outside the CDR3, the full variable domain is GAGVSQSPSNKVTEKGKDVELRCDPISGHTALYWYRQSLGQGLEFLIYFQGNSAPDKSGLPSDRFSAERTGGSVSTLTIQRTQQEDSAVYLCASSKLDRVGETQYFGPGTRLLVL.

This clonotype has at least ten counts. CDR3 sequence reads: CASSLGGGVGTQYF. In DNA form, the CDR3 reads TGTGCCAGCAGCTTAGGCGGCGGTGTCGGTACGCAGTATTTT. The rearrangement links TRBV11-1 to TRBJ2-3, with no clear D. The CDR3 has 14 residues. V lost 1 base and J lost 8, with 13 bases in between. CDR1 is SGHAT and CDR2 is FQDESV in the germline V gene (reference sequence). Complete variable domain (other parts from reference TRBV11-1 and TRBJ2-3): EAEVAQSPRYKITEKSQAVAFWCDPISGHATLYWYRQILGQGPELLVQFQDESVVDDSQLPKDRFSAERLKGVDSTLKIQPAELGDSAMYLCASSLGGGVGTQYFGPGTRLTVL.

J is TRBJ2-5 and V is TRBV20-1; 7 bases line up with TRBD1. The CDR3 runs 14 residues. Germline V gene data show CDR1 as DFQATT and CDR2 as SNEGSKA (reference sequence). V dropped 0 bases and J dropped 4; count of bases not matched to a gene: 5. CDR3 nucleotides: TGCAGTGCTAGAGATGGGTCAGGGGGAGAGACCCAGTACTTC. Translating gives CSARDGSGGETQYF.

The J gene is TRBJ2-2, the V gene TRBV6-5; tentatively, D is TRBD1 (7 bases). The CDR3 contains 15 residues. V was trimmed by 6 bases and J by 5 bases, leaving 16 bases between them. CDR1 and CDR2 from the germline V gene are MNHEY and SVGAGI. CDR3 loop: CASSPPGGWTGELFF. CDR3 DNA sequence: TGTGCCAGCAGCCCTCCAGGGGGGTGGACCGGGGAGCTGTTTTTT.